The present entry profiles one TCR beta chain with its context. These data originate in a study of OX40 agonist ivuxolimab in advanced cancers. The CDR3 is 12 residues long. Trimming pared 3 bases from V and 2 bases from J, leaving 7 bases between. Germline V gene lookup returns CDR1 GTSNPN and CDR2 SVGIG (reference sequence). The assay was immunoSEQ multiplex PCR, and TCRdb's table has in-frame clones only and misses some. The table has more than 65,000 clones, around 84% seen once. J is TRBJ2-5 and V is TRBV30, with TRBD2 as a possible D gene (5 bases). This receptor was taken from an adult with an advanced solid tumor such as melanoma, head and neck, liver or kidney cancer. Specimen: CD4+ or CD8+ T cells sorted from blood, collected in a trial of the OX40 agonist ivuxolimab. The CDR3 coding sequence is TGTGCCTGGAGGGACTGGCAAGAGACCCAGTACTTC. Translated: CAWRDWQETQYF. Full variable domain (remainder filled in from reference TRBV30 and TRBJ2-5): SQTIHQWPATLVQPVGSPLSLECTVEGTSNPNLYWYRQAAGRGLQLLFYSVGIGQISSEVPQNLSASRPQDRQFILSSKKLLLSDSGFYLCAWRDWQETQYFGPGTRLLVL.